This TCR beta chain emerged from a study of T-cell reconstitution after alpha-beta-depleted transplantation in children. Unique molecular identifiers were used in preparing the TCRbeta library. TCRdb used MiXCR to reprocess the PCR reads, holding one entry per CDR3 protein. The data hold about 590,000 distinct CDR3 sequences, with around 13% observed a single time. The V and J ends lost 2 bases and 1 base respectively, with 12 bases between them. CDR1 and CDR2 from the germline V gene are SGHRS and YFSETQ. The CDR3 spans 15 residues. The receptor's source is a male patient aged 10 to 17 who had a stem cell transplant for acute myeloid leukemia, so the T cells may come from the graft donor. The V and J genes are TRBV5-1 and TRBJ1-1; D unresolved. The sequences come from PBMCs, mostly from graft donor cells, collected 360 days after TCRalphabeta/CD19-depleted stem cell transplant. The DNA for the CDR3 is TGCGCCAGCAGCTTCCCCGCACCGGCGAACACTGAAGCTTTCTTT. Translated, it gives CASSFPAPANTEAFF.